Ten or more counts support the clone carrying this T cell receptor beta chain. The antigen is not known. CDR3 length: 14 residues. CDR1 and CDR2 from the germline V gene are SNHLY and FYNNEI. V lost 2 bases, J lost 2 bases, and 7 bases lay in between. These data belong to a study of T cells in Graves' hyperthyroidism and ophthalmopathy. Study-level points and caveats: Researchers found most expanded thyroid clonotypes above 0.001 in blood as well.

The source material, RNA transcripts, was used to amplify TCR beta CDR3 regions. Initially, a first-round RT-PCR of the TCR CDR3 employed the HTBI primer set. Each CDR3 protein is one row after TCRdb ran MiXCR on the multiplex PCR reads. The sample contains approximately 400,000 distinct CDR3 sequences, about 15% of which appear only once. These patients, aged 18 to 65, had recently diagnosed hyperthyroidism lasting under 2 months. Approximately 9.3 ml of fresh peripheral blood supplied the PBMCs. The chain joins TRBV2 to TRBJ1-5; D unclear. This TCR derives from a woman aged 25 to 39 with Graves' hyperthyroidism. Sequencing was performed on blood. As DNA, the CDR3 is TGTGCCAGCAGTGAATACGGAGGCAATCAGCCCCAGCATTTT. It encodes CASSEYGGNQPQHF.